These T cell receptor beta chains were read from a single sample in a study of blood T cell repertoires in COVID-19. Data came from immunoSEQ multiplex PCR; TCRdb stores just in-frame clones and leaves some out. This table holds about 200,000 clones, roughly 82% found once. Input material: PBMCs or T cells enriched from blood (not recorded which). These TCRs come from a middle-aged man who had recovered from COVID-19. The CDR3 runs from the conserved cysteine through the conserved F or W. The D gene is left open where the match is weak. A clone size is listed for some rows: how often the clone was seen (once, few, many), or a class if it is expanded.

V	J	size	D	CDR3	DNA
TRBV28	TRBJ2-3	.	TRBD1	CASIPPPGQSKLGDTDTQYF	TGTGCCAGCATCCCACCCCCGGGACAGTCCAAGTTGGGGGACACAGATACGCAGTATTTT
TRBV7-9	TRBJ1-1	.	.	CASSRNPQGQGEAFF	TGTGCCAGCAGCCGAAACCCGCAGGGTCAGGGTGAAGCTTTCTTT
TRBV7-2	TRBJ1-1	.	.	CASSLSRAGANTEAFF	TGTGCCAGCAGCTTATCAAGGGCGGGGGCTAACACTGAAGCTTTCTTT
TRBV5-1	TRBJ1-1	.	TRBD1	CASSLTGQGNTEAFF	TGCGCCAGCAGCTTGACGGGACAGGGCAACACTGAAGCTTTCTTT
TRBV7-3	TRBJ1-2	.	TRBD1	CASSYGQGGYGYTF	TGTGCCAGCAGCTATGGACAGGGGGGGTATGGCTACACCTTC
TRBV28	TRBJ2-7	.	TRBD1	CASKGQVGGYEQYF	TGTGCCAGCAAGGGACAGGTGGGGGGCTACGAGCAGTACTTC
TRBV10-1	TRBJ2-7	.	.	CASSAGLVSYEQYF	TGCGCCAGCAGTGCCGGACTGGTATCCTACGAGCAGTACTTC
TRBV7-2	TRBJ2-4	.	TRBD2	CASSPWTSGRGDIQYF	TGTGCCAGCAGCCCTTGGACTAGCGGGAGGGGAGACATTCAGTACTTC
TRBV6-5	TRBJ1-1	.	.	CASIMNTEAFF	TGTGCCAGCATAATGAACACTGAAGCTTTCTTT
TRBV7-2	TRBJ2-1	.	TRBD2	CASSSLGLANNEQFF	TGTGCCAGCAGCTCACTGGGACTAGCGAACAATGAGCAGTTCTTC
TRBV12-5	TRBJ2-5	.	.	CASGPSPVADVKRDQYF	TGTGCTAGTGGTCCCTCCCCGGTGGCCGACGTCAAGAGGGACCAGTACTTC
TRBV28	TRBJ2-5	.	TRBD1	CASSSRGGLETQYF	TGTGCCAGCAGTTCCCGAGGGGGCTTAGAGACCCAGTACTTC
TRBV6-2/TRBV6-3	TRBJ1-1	.	.	CASSFGAGGTEAFF	TGTGCCAGCAGTTTCGGGGCGGGAGGCACTGAAGCTTTCTTT
TRBV11-3	TRBJ2-1	.	.	CASSLSGPPYNEQFF	TGTGCCAGCAGCTTATCAGGGCCCCCCTACAATGAGCAGTTCTTC
TRBV5-1	TRBJ1-2	.	.	CASSQDTSAGGYTF	TGCGCCAGCAGCCAGGATACTTCCGCGGGGGGCTACACCTTC
TRBV5-6	TRBJ2-2	.	TRBD1	CASSWGQGGTGELFF	TGTGCCAGCAGCTGGGGACAGGGGGGCACCGGGGAGCTGTTTTTT
TRBV6-5	TRBJ2-7	.	.	CASRYDRSNNYEQYF	TGTGCCAGCAGATACGATCGGAGTAATAATTACGAGCAGTACTTC
TRBV27	TRBJ1-1	.	.	CASRTAMNTEAFF	TGTGCCAGCAGGACAGCCATGAACACTGAAGCTTTCTTT
TRBV7-2	TRBJ2-7	.	.	CASSRNREAGRYEQYF	TGTGCCAGCAGCCGGAACAGGGAAGCGGGACGGTACGAGCAGTACTTC
TRBV27	TRBJ1-6	.	.	CASSLFATVGARTYNSPLHF	TGTGCCAGCAGTTTATTCGCGACAGTAGGGGCGAGGACCTATAATTCACCCCTCCACTTT
TRBV7-8	TRBJ2-2	once	TRBD1	CASSFQRQGTGELFF	TGTGCCAGCAGCTTTCAGAGACAGGGAACCGGGGAGCTGTTTTTT
TRBV28	TRBJ2-5	.	TRBD2	CASTPPVGEGETQYF	TGTGCCAGCACCCCTCCGGTCGGGGAGGGAGAGACCCAGTACTTC
TRBV27	TRBJ1-2	.	TRBD1	CASRLTGGVGYTF	TGTGCCAGCAGACTGACAGGGGGAGTAGGCTACACCTTC
TRBV4-3	TRBJ2-2	once	.	CASSQVRGAGELFF	TGCGCCAGCAGCCAAGTTCGCGGGGCCGGGGAGCTGTTTTTT
TRBV4-2	TRBJ1-2	.	TRBD1	CASSQDHEGAGYGYTF	TGTGCCAGCAGCCAAGATCACGAGGGGGCCGGCTATGGCTACACCTTC
TRBV3-1/TRBV3-2	TRBJ2-3	.	TRBD2	CASSQGSSGSTDTQYF	TGTGCCAGCAGCCAAGGGTCTAGCGGGAGCACAGATACGCAGTATTTT
TRBV2	TRBJ2-1	.	.	CASSERGMGYNEQFF	TGTGCCAGCAGTGAACGGGGGATGGGCTACAATGAGCAGTTCTTC